One sample yielded the 26 T cell receptor beta chains listed below, sequenced in a study of cytomegalovirus exposure and HLA in healthy donors. Measured with immunoSEQ multiplex PCR; TCRdb has only the in-frame clones, and not every one. This table holds under 150,000 clones, roughly 88% found once. Sequenced material: PBMCs. The receptors come from a young woman in good health and CMV-seropositive.

The chain employs TRBV2 and TRBJ2-7; a weak D match, TRBD2 (5 bases). The V gene lost 5 bases and the J gene lost 6 bases, with 26 bases spanning the gap. Germline V gene data show CDR1 as SNHLY and CDR2 as FYNNEI. There are 17 residues in the CDR3. CDR3 amino acids: CASSLRELTGVPIEQYF. CDR3 bases: TGTGCCAGCAGTCTCCGCGAACTGACCGGGGTACCTATCGAGCAGTACTTC. Drawing the rest from reference TRBV2 and TRBJ2-7, the complete variable domain is EPEVTQTPSHQVTQMGQEVILRCVPISNHLYFYWYRQILGQKVEFLVSFYNNEISEKSEIFDDQFSVERPDGSNFTLKIRSTKLEDSAMYFCASSLRELTGVPIEQYFGPGTRLTVT.

This clone was recorded only once. This chain links TRBV7-9 with TRBJ2-3, with 8 positions matching TRBD2. CDR1 is SEHNR and CDR2 is FQNEAQ in the germline V gene (reference sequence). The CDR3 extends over 14 amino acids. J was trimmed by 4 bases and V by 6 bases; bases with no gene match: 6. For the CDR3, the DNA is TGTGCCAGCAGTAAGCGGGAGCGGGCAGATACGCAGTATTTT. Protein: CASSKRERADTQYF.

V and J are TRBV6-1 and TRBJ2-7; TRBD2 agrees at 9 bases. From germline, CDR1 is MNHNS and CDR2 SASEGT. With 3 bases clipped from V and 7 bases from J, the junction kept 7 bases outside the gene matches. This CDR3 region has 14 residues. The CDR3 region is CASSEGGLAWEQYF. CDR3 sequence (DNA): TGTGCCAGCAGTGAGGGGGGACTAGCTTGGGAGCAGTACTTC.

The V and J genes are TRBV6-6 and TRBJ2-7; 7 nucleotides match TRBD2. This CDR3 region has 14 residues. V lost 7 bases, J lost 7 bases, and 13 bases stayed unmatched. CDR1 and CDR2 (germline): MNHNY, SVGAGI (reference sequence). The CDR3 nucleotides read TGTGCCAGCACTCTGCTACGGGGTAGCGGGGAGCAGTACTTC. The encoded protein is CASTLLRGSGEQYF.

The chain combines TRBV6-5 with TRBJ2-1; the D is unclear. Trimming pared 5 bases from V and 9 bases from J, leaving 11 bases between. Germline V gene data show CDR1 as MNHEY and CDR2 as SVGAGI. The CDR3 runs 12 residues. The DNA of the CDR3 is TGTGCCAGCAGTAAATTCCCCGGTGAGCAGTTCTTC. It encodes CASSKFPGEQFF.

This rearrangement joins TRBV9 to TRBJ1-2, with TRBD1 identical over 8 bases. Per germline, CDR1 SGDLS and CDR2 YYNGEE. The ends lost 2 bases at V and 8 bases at J; junction bases unmatched: 11. This CDR3 has 15 residues. The chain's CDR3 is CASSVGIRTGQGYTF. For the CDR3, the DNA is TGTGCCAGCAGCGTCGGGATTAGGACAGGGCAAGGCTACACCTTC. Full variable domain (missing parts from reference TRBV9 and TRBJ1-2): DSGVTQTPKHLITATGQRVTLRCSPRSGDLSVYWYQQSLDQGLQFLIQYYNGEERAKGNILERFSAQQFPDLHSELNLSSLELGDSALYFCASSVGIRTGQGYTFGSGTRLTVV.

The chain uses TRBV7-2 and TRBJ1-4; TRBD1 aligns across 11 bases. The ends lost 0 bases at V and 6 bases at J; junction bases unmatched: 0. The CDR3 spans 15 residues. Germline assignment: CDR1 SGHTA and CDR2 FQGNSA. As DNA, the CDR3 is TGTGCCAGCAGCTTAGCGGGACAGGGGGATGAAAAACTGTTTTTT. Its protein is CASSLAGQGDEKLFF. Full variable domain (rest looked up from reference TRBV7-2 and TRBJ1-4): GAGVSQSPSNKVTEKGKDVELRCDPISGHTALYWYRQSLGQGLEFLIYFQGNSAPDKSGLPSDRFSAERTGGSVSTLTIQRTQQEDSAVYLCASSLAGQGDEKLFFGSGTQLSVL.

The chain combines TRBV28 with TRBJ1-1, with D maybe TRBD1 (6 bases). The germline V gene has CDR1 MDHEN and CDR2 SYDVKM. V was cut by 8 bases and J by 8 bases, with 15 bases left in between. CDR3 size: 12 residues. CDR3 DNA: TGTGCCAGCGGGGTAGGGGGTACAGAAGCTTTCTTT. Translated, it gives CASGVGGTEAFF.

This chain links TRBV27 with TRBJ2-3; 11 nucleotides align to TRBD2. The CDR3 spans 14 residues. Germline-derived CDR1 and CDR2 are MNHEY and SMNVEV (reference sequence). Trimming at V came to 5 bases and at J to 5 bases, leaving 3 bases not matched to a gene. The CDR3 DNA follows: TGTGCCAGCAGTCCTGGGACTAGCGGAGATACGCAGTATTTT. It specifies CASSPGTSGDTQYF.

This chain joins TRBV6-6 and TRBJ1-2, with 7 bases identical to TRBD1. Germline values: CDR1 MNHNY, CDR2 SVGAGI (reference sequence). CDR3 length: 15 residues. Unmatched junction bases numbered 12, after V lost 6 bases and J lost 5 bases. The CDR3 reads CASRTGKGAGYGYTF. CDR3 nucleotide sequence: TGTGCCAGCAGAACTGGGAAGGGGGCAGGGTATGGCTACACCTTC.

This clone was detected only once. The chain employs TRBV30 and TRBJ2-2, with no clear D. The CDR3 totals 12 residues. Germline V CDR1 and CDR2: GTSNPN, SVGIG (reference sequence). V gave up 0 bases and J gave up 7 bases, with 6 bases separating them. The CDR3 bases are TGTGCCTGGAGTGTACGGGTCGGGGAGCTGTTTTTT. Protein: CAWSVRVGELFF.

The chain carries TRBV4-1 and TRBJ2-1, with D tentatively TRBD2 (6 bases). V gave up 2 bases and J gave up 6 bases, with 11 bases separating them. The CDR3 covers 14 residues. Germline V gives CDR1 MGHRA, CDR2 YSYEKL. CDR3 sequence: CASSQYIGGNEQFF. The CDR3 DNA reads TGCGCCAGCAGCCAATATATCGGGGGCAATGAGCAGTTCTTC.

This clone was seen more than once but under ten times. Other DNA sequences of this sample code for an identical CDR3. The chain couples TRBV5-6 to TRBJ2-7, with TRBD1 matching over 8 bases. Germline loops: CDR1 SGHDT, CDR2 YYEEEE. V trimming: 2 bases; J trimming: 2 bases; junction bases outside the gene matches: 3. CDR3 length: 14 amino acids. CDR3: CASSFGTGTYEQYF. The DNA for the CDR3 is TGTGCCAGCAGCTTTGGGACAGGTACCTACGAGCAGTACTTC.

This chain links TRBV19 with TRBJ2-2; D unresolved. CDR3 size: 11 residues. Trimming pared 7 bases from V and 4 bases from J, leaving 4 bases between. Germline-derived CDR1 and CDR2 are LNHDA and SQIVND (reference sequence). The CDR3 DNA reads TGTGCCAGTACCCTCACCGGGGAGCTGTTTTTT. Encoded protein: CASTLTGELFF. Complete variable domain (other parts from reference TRBV19 and TRBJ2-2): DGGITQSPKYLFRKEGQNVTLSCEQNLNHDAMYWYRQDPGQGLRLIYYSQIVNDFQKGDIAEGYSVSREKKESFPLTVTSAQKNPTAFYLCASTLTGELFFGEGSRLTVL.

The CDR3 DNA follows: TGTGCCAGCAGTTCCCCCGGGACTAGCGGGAGAGAGACCCAGTACTTC. This translates into CASSSPGTSGRETQYF. The chain employs TRBV27 and TRBJ2-5, with 14 bases that match TRBD2. V lost 4 bases to trimming and J lost 4 bases; unmatched junction nucleotides: 5. The CDR3 spans 16 residues. Germline V gene lookup returns CDR1 MNHEY and CDR2 SMNVEV (reference sequence).

The J gene is TRBJ2-3, the V gene TRBV4-1; the match to TRBD1 covers 10 bases. CDR1 MGHRA and CDR2 YSYEKL come from the germline V gene. V lost 4 bases to trimming and J lost 5 bases; unmatched junction nucleotides: 15. CDR3 length: 18 amino acids. CDR3 sequence (DNA): TGCGCCAGCAGCCCCGGAGTGCCGGGACAGGGGTTGATAGATACGCAGTATTTT. Protein: CASSPGVPGQGLIDTQYF.

The rearrangement uses TRBV25-1 and TRBJ2-7; 8 bases match TRBD2. Germline CDR1 and CDR2: MGHDK and SYGVNS. With V trimmed by 3 bases and J by 2 bases, 3 bases remained unmatched. There are 14 residues in the CDR3. The CDR3 bases are TGTGCCAGCAGTGACCGGACTAGCCCCTACGAGCAGTACTTC. As protein: CASSDRTSPYEQYF.

This clone has a single count. The chain joins TRBV29-1 to TRBJ2-7, with 11 bases aligning to TRBD1. Germline V gene sequence: CDR1 SQVTM, CDR2 ANQGSEA. With 7 bases clipped from V and 6 bases from J, the junction kept 2 bases outside the gene matches. This CDR3 region has 11 residues. The CDR3 is CSAGTGGEQYF. CDR3 nucleotides: TGCAGCGCAGGGACAGGGGGCGAGCAGTACTTC.

J is TRBJ2-7 and V is TRBV5-6; no definite D call. Germline V CDR1 and CDR2: SGHDT, YYEEEE. There are 11 residues in the CDR3. V gave up 1 base and J gave up 3 bases, with 2 bases separating them. As DNA, the CDR3 is TGTGCCAGCAGCTTGTACTACGAGCAGTACTTC. Its translation is CASSLYYEQYF.

The chain is built from TRBV4-1 and TRBJ2-3, with 10 bases aligning to TRBD2. Germline V gene sequence: CDR1 MGHRA, CDR2 YSYEKL. The CDR3 is 15 amino acids. With 2 bases clipped from V and 8 bases from J, the junction kept 7 bases outside the gene matches. The CDR3 DNA follows: TGCGCCAGCAGCCAACAAGCGGGGGGGCCCGCTACGCAGTATTTT. It translates to CASSQQAGGPATQYF.

This sequence joins TRBV5-6 and TRBJ1-1, with no clear D. V shed 2 bases and J shed 1 base, with 12 bases lying between them. Germline CDR1 is SGHDT and CDR2 is YYEEEE. The CDR3 contains 15 residues. CDR3 DNA: TGTGCCAGCAGCTTAATTCGGTCCGGGAACACTGAAGCTTTCTTT. Its translation is CASSLIRSGNTEAFF.

This chain links TRBV19 with TRBJ2-3; 10 bases align to TRBD1. Trimming removed 5 bases from V and 5 bases from J; junction bases left unmatched: 7. The germline V gene has CDR1 LNHDA and CDR2 SQIVND (reference sequence). CDR3 size: 15 residues. CDR3 DNA: TGTGCCAGTAGTTCGCGGACAGGGGGTAAAGATACGCAGTATTTT. Its translation is CASSSRTGGKDTQYF.

J is TRBJ2-7 and V is TRBV6-1; 11 nucleotides line up with TRBD2. The V and J ends lost 6 bases and 1 base, in that order; junction bases with no gene match: 5. From germline, CDR1 is MNHNS and CDR2 SASEGT. The CDR3 has 15 residues. In nucleotides, the CDR3 is TGTGCCAGCAGCGCCGGGACTAGCGGTTCCTACGAGCAGTACTTC. Translated, it gives CASSAGTSGSYEQYF.

This chain joins TRBV6-5 and TRBJ2-1, with 8 positions matching TRBD2. V trimming: 2 bases; J trimming: 7 bases; junction bases outside the gene matches: 7. This CDR3 region has 15 residues. CDR1 and CDR2 from the germline V gene are MNHEY and SVGAGI. The CDR3 is CASSYNRGGGNEQFF. The CDR3 DNA reads as TGTGCCAGCAGTTACAACCGGGGGGGAGGGAATGAGCAGTTCTTC.

V usage is TRBV27 and J usage is TRBJ2-1, with 10 bases identical to TRBD1. V shed 6 bases and J 8 bases; nucleotides not matched to a gene: 10. Per the germline V gene, CDR1 is MNHEY and CDR2 is SMNVEV (reference sequence). The CDR3 is 15 amino acids. The CDR3: CASSRDRGPLDEQFF. The CDR3, as DNA: TGTGCCAGCAGCCGCGACAGGGGGCCTCTCGATGAGCAGTTCTTC.

The chain combines TRBV4-1 with TRBJ2-1; D not resolved. The CDR3 extends over 16 amino acids. Trimming pared 2 bases from V and 4 bases from J, leaving 15 bases between. The germline CDR1 and CDR2 sequences are MGHRA and YSYEKL. The CDR3 DNA is TGCGCCAGCAGCCAAACCGTCCTAACCGGGTACAATGAGCAGTTCTTC. Translated: CASSQTVLTGYNEQFF.